These 20 T cell receptor beta chains were all obtained from the same sample, sequenced in a study of OX40 agonist ivuxolimab in advanced cancers. The method was immunoSEQ multiplex PCR; TCRdb's version includes in-frame clones alone and lacks a portion of them. Among more than 50,000 clones listed, 75% to 90% were seen once. Here the sequenced sample was CD4+ or CD8+ T cells sorted from blood, taken in a trial of the OX40 agonist ivuxolimab. All receptors come from an adult with an advanced solid tumor such as melanoma, head and neck, liver or kidney cancer.

This chain connects TRBV7-9 to TRBJ2-5; D possibly corresponds to TRBD2 (5 bases). The closer fit of TRBJ2-7 to the DNA end suggests the J call may be wrong. Germline V CDR1 and CDR2: SEHNR, FQNEAQ (reference sequence). This CDR3 contains 15 residues. For the CDR3, the DNA is TGTGCCAGCAGCTTAAAGGGTCCGGGAAGCTACGAGCAGTACTTC. Protein sequence: CASSLKGPGSYEQYF.

Worth noting for this clone: Additional DNA sequences in this sample encode the identical CDR3. The rearrangement uses TRBV6-6 and TRBJ1-2; D remains ambiguous. The CDR3 spans 13 residues. V lost 6 bases and J 2 bases, leaving 10 bases between the germline ends. Germline V CDR1 and CDR2: MNHNY, SVGAGI (reference sequence). CDR3 residues: CASSLDGNYGYTF. CDR3 coding DNA: TGTGCCAGCAGCCTGGACGGCAACTATGGCTACACCTTC.

The V gene is TRBV19, the J gene TRBJ1-4; D is ambiguous. V lost 3 bases to trimming and J lost 3 bases, with 8 bases between them. The CDR3 has 14 residues. Germline assignment: CDR1 LNHDA and CDR2 SQIVND (reference sequence). The CDR3 spells CASSMSTSNEKLFF. For the CDR3, the DNA is TGTGCCAGTAGTATGTCCACTTCTAATGAAAAACTGTTTTTT.

The chain employs TRBV20-1 and TRBJ1-2; D gene unclear. Trimming stripped 1 base from V and 8 bases from J, with 8 bases between. There are 11 residues in the CDR3. Germline CDR1 and CDR2: DFQATT and SNEGSKA (reference sequence). CDR3 residues: CSARGQKGYTF. The CDR3 DNA reads TGCAGTGCTAGAGGACAAAAGGGCTACACCTTC.

The chain joins TRBV21-1 to TRBJ2-7; TRBD2 was called by the table and not checked on the DNA. TRBV21-1 is shown as a pseudogene. CDR3 length: 17 amino acids. CDR3 DNA: TGTGCCAGCAGCATTGAAGGGGTCCTAGCGGTCCCCTACGAGCAGTACTTC. This gives the protein CASSIEGVLAVPYEQYF.

The chain links TRBV4-1 to TRBJ2-1; D gene ambiguous. CDR1 is MGHRA and CDR2 is YSYEKL in the germline V gene. Trimming cost V 0 bases and J 11 bases, with 8 bases left between them. This CDR3 is built from 12 residues. CDR3 residues: CASSQDEVKQFF. CDR3 DNA: TGCGCCAGCAGCCAAGATGAGGTTAAGCAGTTCTTC.

The V and J genes are TRBV9 and TRBJ2-7; D not certain. Germline V CDR1 and CDR2: SGDLS, YYNGEE. This CDR3 region has 15 residues. V was trimmed by 2 bases and J by 0 bases, leaving 12 bases between them. The CDR3: CASSVRGEPSYEQYF. DNA for the CDR3: TGTGCCAGCAGCGTCCGTGGGGAACCCTCCTACGAGCAGTACTTC. Combining the CDR3 with reference TRBV9 and TRBJ2-7 gives the whole variable domain DSGVTQTPKHLITATGQRVTLRCSPRSGDLSVYWYQQSLDQGLQFLIQYYNGEERAKGNILERFSAQQFPDLHSELNLSSLELGDSALYFCASSVRGEPSYEQYFGPGTRLTVT.

J is TRBJ2-3 and V is TRBV19; D not resolved. The CDR3 is 14 amino acids. Trimming took off 4 bases at V and 1 base at J, with 9 bases between the two ends. Germline CDR1 reads LNHDA; CDR2 reads SQIVND (reference sequence). CDR3 residues: CASSTLDGTDTQYF. CDR3 DNA sequence: TGTGCCAGTAGTACTTTGGACGGCACAGATACGCAGTATTTT.

This sequence joins TRBV6-5 and TRBJ2-1; 8 bases align to TRBD2. The CDR3 covers 14 residues. The V and J ends lost 6 bases and 5 bases, in that order; junction bases with no gene match: 6. Germline V gene lookup returns CDR1 MNHEY and CDR2 SVGAGI. Here the CDR3 DNA reads TGTGCCAGCAGGGCGGGGGGTAGCCACAATGAGCAGTTCTTC. It codes for CASRAGGSHNEQFF.

The chain uses TRBV11-2 and TRBJ2-1, with 7 bases identical to TRBD1. Unmatched junction bases numbered 5, after V lost 5 bases and J lost 4 bases. Germline V gene data show CDR1 as SGHAT and CDR2 as FQNNGV. The CDR3 length is 14 residues. This CDR3 reads CASSMGTAYNEQFF. The DNA of the CDR3 is TGTGCCAGCAGCATGGGGACAGCATACAATGAGCAGTTCTTC.

The chain employs TRBV18 and TRBJ1-2; TRBD1 aligns across 12 bases. V was pared by 3 bases and J by 2 bases, with 4 bases of the junction left unmatched. The germline CDR1 and CDR2 sequences are KGHSH and LQKENI. There are 16 residues in the CDR3. DNA for the CDR3: TGTGCCAGCTCACCGGGACAGGGGGCAGGGAACTATGGCTACACCTTC. It specifies CASSPGQGAGNYGYTF.

The chain joins TRBV2 to TRBJ2-3; 10 bases line up with TRBD2. V shed 2 bases and J 2 bases; nucleotides not matched to a gene: 1. CDR1 is SNHLY and CDR2 is FYNNEI in the germline V gene. This CDR3 is 15 amino acids long. DNA for the CDR3: TGTGCCAGCAGTGAAACTAGCGGGGTCACAGATACGCAGTATTTT. This gives the protein CASSETSGVTDTQYF.

V gene TRBV6-6 combines with J gene TRBJ2-7, with D unclear. CDR1 and CDR2 from the germline V gene are MNHNY and SVGAGI (reference sequence). The length of the CDR3 is 12 residues. V dropped 8 bases and J dropped 0 bases, with 8 bases sitting between them. The DNA for the CDR3 is TGTGCCAGCGGTCCTAACTCCTACGAGCAGTACTTC. Amino acids: CASGPNSYEQYF.

The chain carries TRBV28 and TRBJ2-7; D may be TRBD2 (7 bases). The CDR3 is 14 residues long. Deletions cut 6 bases from V and 4 bases from J, with 16 bases between. Germline CDR1 reads MDHEN; CDR2 reads SYDVKM. The CDR3 here is CASSRWGGEYEQYF. As DNA, the CDR3 is TGTGCCAGCAGCCGGTGGGGGGGCGAGTACGAGCAGTACTTC.

The rearrangement links TRBV18 to TRBJ2-7; a possible D gene is TRBD1 (7 bases). Trimming cost V 0 bases and J 2 bases, with 14 bases left between them. The CDR3 contains 16 residues. The germline V gene encodes CDR1 KGHSH and CDR2 LQKENI. DNA for the CDR3: TGTGCCAGCTCACCACCTCAGGGGGGCAGTACCTACGAGCAGTACTTC. Amino acids: CASSPPQGGSTYEQYF.

The chain is built from TRBV7-9 and TRBJ2-1; D might be TRBD2 (5 bases). Trimming took off 3 bases at V and 0 bases at J, with 12 bases between the two ends. Germline V gene lookup returns CDR1 SEHNR and CDR2 FQNEAQ (reference sequence). The CDR3 spans 16 residues. The CDR3 protein is CASSLVGAVSYNEQFF. DNA of the CDR3: TGTGCCAGCAGCTTGGTCGGAGCGGTCTCCTACAATGAGCAGTTCTTC.

The chain joins TRBV10-3 to TRBJ2-3; 8 bases line up with TRBD2. The CDR3 contains 17 residues. Trimming took 0 bases from V and 0 from J; bases not matched to a gene: 5. Germline V lookup: CDR1 ENHRY, CDR2 SYGVKD. The CDR3 sequence is CAISESPAGASTDTQYF. CDR3 nucleotide sequence: TGTGCCATCAGTGAGTCCCCAGCGGGGGCCAGCACAGATACGCAGTATTTT.

The V and J genes are TRBV5-4 and TRBJ1-4; D call uncertain. The CDR3 is made up of 16 amino acids. V lost 3 bases to trimming and J lost 2 bases, with 14 bases between them. Germline lookup yields CDR1 SGHNT and CDR2 YYREEE (reference sequence). The CDR3 protein is CASSSGPSETNEKLFF. The CDR3 DNA reads as TGTGCCAGCAGCTCCGGTCCCTCGGAGACTAATGAAAAACTGTTTTTT.

This sequence joins TRBV7-2 and TRBJ1-5; 7 bases agree with TRBD1. Germline trimming cut 4 bases from V and 9 bases from J; bases unmatched to any gene: 12. Germline values: CDR1 SGHTA, CDR2 FQGNSA. This CDR3 has 15 residues. CDR3 sequence: CASSSQTGTDLPQHF. The CDR3 coding sequence is TGTGCCAGCAGCTCCCAGACAGGGACTGATTTGCCCCAGCATTTT.

The chain uses TRBV29-1 and TRBJ2-3; 13 bases align to TRBD2. Losses at the gene ends were 6 bases for V and 4 bases for J; bases not matched to a gene: 7. The CDR3 extends over 15 amino acids. Germline V gene lookup returns CDR1 SQVTM and CDR2 ANQGSEA. CDR3 protein: CSVQTSGRAPDTQYF. CDR3 DNA sequence: TGCAGCGTCCAAACTAGCGGGAGGGCCCCAGATACGCAGTATTTT.